This TCR beta chain was sequenced for a study of Ad26.COV2.S vaccination and SARS-CoV-2 variants. As to treatment: about 20 received Ad26.COV2.S at low or high dose, single or two shots; roughly five received placebo; per-sample allocation not given. Sampling occurred on day 63 after the first vaccine or placebo injection. Whoever gave the sample was an adult aged 18-55 years in Boston. The study's findings and limits: Measurement of non-spike TCR breadth gave similar results in vaccine and placebo recipients.

Notes on this clone: The antigen is not known.

Data came from immunoSEQ multiplex PCR; TCRdb stores just in-frame clones and leaves some out. The sample has about 680,000 clones; more than 80% are singletons. V was cut by 3 bases and J by 1 base, with 14 bases left in between. CDR3 length: 16 amino acids. CDR1 is KGHSH, CDR2 LQKENI, per germline. This material consisted of peripheral blood, taken in a trial of Ad26.COV2.S vaccine versus placebo. The TCR originated in a person aged 18-65 years who received the Ad26.COV2.S COVID-19 vaccine or a placebo. V gene TRBV18 combines with J gene TRBJ2-3, with D unresolved. Here the CDR3 reads CASSPPVVSGTDTQYF. In DNA, the CDR3 is TGTGCCAGCTCACCCCCTGTCGTCTCGGGCACAGATACGCAGTATTTT.